The 32 T cell receptor beta chains listed next were all sequenced from one sample in a study of cytomegalovirus exposure and HLA in healthy donors. Primers included in the PCR were 60 Vbeta and 13 Jbeta primers. The protocol was immunoSEQ multiplex PCR, while the TCRdb copy is restricted to in-frame clones and leaves out a portion. Here the sample spans 150,000 to 200,000 clones, less than 90% being singletons. Sequenced input: PBMCs. These receptors were collected from a woman between 50 and 59 years old in good health and CMV-seropositive.

V is TRBV9 and J is TRBJ2-3, with TRBD2 matching over 8 bases. Germline V gene sequence: CDR1 SGDLS, CDR2 YYNGEE. V trimming: 0 bases; J trimming: 2 bases; junction bases outside the gene matches: 8. The CDR3 is made up of 17 amino acids. The CDR3 DNA follows: TGTGCCAGCAGCGTAGATGGGATCGGGGGGGCCACAGATACGCAGTATTTT. Protein sequence: CASSVDGIGGATDTQYF.

The V gene is TRBV6-6, the J gene TRBJ1-1, with 7 bases fitting TRBD1. CDR1 MNHNY and CDR2 SVGAGI come from the germline V gene (reference sequence). CDR3 size: 14 residues. The V gene end was trimmed by 6 bases and the J gene end by 6 bases; junction bases not matched to a gene: 10. The CDR3 coding sequence is TGTGCCAGCAGGCTTAGACAGGGTATTGCTGAAGCTTTCTTT. Amino acids: CASRLRQGIAEAFF.

The V call is TRBV28, the J call TRBJ2-7; D is perhaps TRBD1 (5 bases). The CDR3 is made up of 17 amino acids. V was clipped by 4 bases and J by 0 bases, with 19 bases between them. CDR1 and CDR2 (germline): MDHEN, SYDVKM. The CDR3 here is CASSSPTDIALSYEQYF. CDR3 nucleotide sequence: TGTGCCAGCAGTTCCCCGACAGACATAGCACTCTCCTACGAGCAGTACTTC.

V is TRBV2 and J is TRBJ1-2; possible D gene TRBD1, 6 bases. Per the germline V gene, CDR1 is SNHLY and CDR2 is FYNNEI. This CDR3 has 13 residues. V lost 5 bases, J lost 3 bases, and 10 bases lay in between. The CDR3, as DNA: TGTGCCAGCAGTAGGGGGTCCTACTATGGCTACACCTTC. Its translation: CASSRGSYYGYTF.

The genes are TRBV15 and TRBJ1-5; D gene uncertain. V dropped 0 bases and J dropped 0 bases, with 15 bases sitting between them. Per the germline V gene, CDR1 is LNHNV and CDR2 is YYDKDF (reference sequence). The CDR3 is made up of 18 amino acids. The CDR3 loop reads CATSRDRHSRYSNQPQHF. The CDR3, as DNA: TGTGCCACCAGCAGAGATAGGCACAGCAGGTATAGCAATCAGCCCCAGCATTTT.

The chain is built from TRBV10-3 and TRBJ2-3; 9 nucleotides agree with TRBD1. J gave up 3 bases and V 10 bases, and 11 bases lay outside the gene matches. Germline V gene sequence: CDR1 ENHRY, CDR2 SYGVKD. The CDR3 runs to 15 residues. The CDR3 spells CANSRRDRDTDTQYF. Here the CDR3 DNA reads TGTGCCAACTCCCGCCGGGACAGGGATACAGATACGCAGTATTTT.

The V gene is TRBV4-3, the J gene TRBJ1-2; 10 bases are shared with TRBD1. CDR1 and CDR2 from the germline V gene are LGHNA and YSLEER. There are 16 residues in the CDR3. V lost 4 bases to trimming and J lost 6 bases; unmatched junction nucleotides: 11. CDR3 nucleotides: TGCGCCAGCAGCCCCCCGGCGGGACAGGGGTCAAATGGCTACACCTTC. Its translation: CASSPPAGQGSNGYTF.

This sequence joins TRBV4-2 and TRBJ2-5; the match to TRBD1 covers 7 bases. J was trimmed by 10 bases and V by 0 bases; bases with no gene match: 8. This CDR3 region has 14 residues. Germline V CDR1 and CDR2: LGHNA, YNFKEQ. CDR3 amino acids: CASSQELQGPHQYF. CDR3 coding DNA: TGTGCCAGCAGCCAAGAGTTACAGGGGCCCCACCAGTACTTC.

The CDR3 here is CASSQDYVFSTDTQYF. The CDR3 DNA reads TGCGCCAGCAGCCAAGACTACGTTTTTTCCACAGATACGCAGTATTTT. The chain uses TRBV4-3 and TRBJ2-3, with unresolved D. CDR3 length equals 16 residues. From germline, CDR1 is LGHNA and CDR2 YSLEER. The germline V and J ends were trimmed by 0 bases and 2 bases, with 12 bases remaining between them.

This clone was picked up a small number of times. The chain carries TRBV13 and TRBJ1-1; weak D call: TRBD1 (6 bases). The CDR3 loop spans 15 amino acids. The germline V gene encodes CDR1 PRHDT and CDR2 FYEKMQ (reference sequence). V lost 3 bases, J lost 5 bases, and 16 bases lay in between. The CDR3, as DNA: TGTGCCAGCAGCTTTGGGGGGGCCGGGAGGACTGAAGCTTTCTTT. This translates into CASSFGGAGRTEAFF.

This chain connects TRBV30 to TRBJ2-3; D is possibly TRBD1 (5 bases). The CDR3 covers 13 residues. CDR1 and CDR2 (germline): GTSNPN, SVGIG (reference sequence). The ends were cut back, 3 bases at V and 2 bases at J, with 9 bases in the middle. CDR3 sequence reads: CAWSRVATDTQYF. In DNA, the CDR3 is TGTGCCTGGAGCAGGGTGGCCACAGATACGCAGTATTTT.

This chain joins TRBV25-1 and TRBJ1-2; D unclear. With 4 bases removed from V and 8 bases from J, the gap between germline ends came to 17 bases. Germline V gene lookup returns CDR1 MGHDK and CDR2 SYGVNS. CDR3 length: 14 residues. DNA for the CDR3: TGTGCCAGCAGTGGAAACCCGGAGGTCCTAGGCTACACCTTC. It yields the protein CASSGNPEVLGYTF.

The chain couples TRBV5-6 to TRBJ1-6; D uncertain. The V gene lost 4 bases and the J gene lost 10 bases, with 21 bases spanning the gap. Per the germline V gene, CDR1 is SGHDT and CDR2 is YYEEEE. CDR3 length: 16 amino acids. CDR3 in amino acids: CASSPRSGMGNSPLHF. CDR3 nucleotides: TGTGCCAGCAGCCCGAGATCCGGGATGGGGAACTCACCCCTCCACTTT.

V is TRBV11-2 and J is TRBJ1-6, with 7 bases identical to TRBD1. V shed 3 bases, J shed 6 bases, and the junction held 14 bases outside the gene matches. Germline lookup yields CDR1 SGHAT and CDR2 FQNNGV. The CDR3 is made up of 18 amino acids. For the CDR3, the DNA is TGTGCCAGCAGCTTGAGGGACAGTCACGGGCGTGGTAATTCACCCCTCCACTTT. Protein sequence: CASSLRDSHGRGNSPLHF.

This rearrangement joins TRBV4-2 to TRBJ2-3; TRBD2 matches at 11 bases. The CDR3 totals 17 residues. CDR1 LGHNA and CDR2 YNFKEQ come from the germline V gene. V lost 0 bases, J lost 6 bases, and 8 bases stayed unmatched. The CDR3 is CASSQDLSGGAGDTQYF. CDR3 bases: TGTGCCAGCAGCCAAGATCTTAGCGGGGGGGCGGGGGATACGCAGTATTTT.

The rearrangement uses TRBV28 and TRBJ1-2, with a possible D match to TRBD1 (5 bases). V lost 4 bases and J 0 bases, leaving 6 bases between the germline ends. CDR1 MDHEN and CDR2 SYDVKM come from the germline V gene. The CDR3 is 13 amino acids. CDR3 nucleotide sequence: TGTGCCAGCAGTTGGGGGGCTAACTATGGCTACACCTTC. Protein: CASSWGANYGYTF.

The chain links TRBV5-5 to TRBJ2-2; tentative D call: TRBD1 (6 bases). V was shortened by 0 bases and J by 2 bases, with 11 bases between the two germline ends. The germline CDR1 and CDR2 sequences are SGHKS and YYEKEE (reference sequence). The CDR3 covers 16 residues. CDR3 loop: CASSLEQGINTGELFF. The CDR3 DNA sequence: TGTGCCAGCAGCTTGGAACAGGGCATCAACACCGGGGAGCTGTTTTTT.

Worth noting for this clone: A junction end diverges from the germline sequence, so it may reflect a read error. The rearrangement joins TRBV28 to TRBJ1-3, with unresolved D. Germline CDR1 reads MDHEN; CDR2 reads SYDVKM. This CDR3 spans 13 amino acids. The CDR3 loop reads CASSFQRGPPGDF. The CDR3 DNA follows: TGTGCCAGCAGTTTTCAACGCGGGCCGCCGGGTGATTTT.

In the case of this clone: No conserved phenylalanine or tryptophan is present at the end of the CDR3, so a read error is the likely explanation. The DNA is omitted, as the CDR3 cannot be located on it reliably, and the CDR3 follows TCRdb's listing. The chain uses TRBV7-3 and TRBJ1-4; TRBD1 was called by the table and not checked on the DNA. Including both end residues, the CDR3 is 8 amino acids long. CDR1 and CDR2 from the germline V gene are SGHTA and FQGTGA. CDR3 in amino acids: CASSLSWQ.

This rearrangement joins TRBV6-5 to TRBJ2-7; 7 bases fit TRBD1. Trimming at V came to 2 bases and at J to 5 bases, leaving 9 bases not matched to a gene. Germline assignment: CDR1 MNHEY and CDR2 SVGAGI. The CDR3 consists of 15 residues. CDR3 residues: CASSYAEGGHNEQYF. The CDR3 nucleotides read TGTGCCAGCAGTTACGCAGAAGGGGGCCATAACGAGCAGTACTTC.

V gene TRBV7-9 combines with J gene TRBJ1-1; TRBD1 matches 7 bases. The V segment lost 6 bases and the J segment 4 bases; nucleotides outside the gene matches: 8. Germline loops: CDR1 SEHNR, CDR2 FQNEAQ (reference sequence). There are 14 residues in the CDR3. This CDR3 reads CASRLSGTATEAFF. Written as DNA, the CDR3 is TGTGCCAGCAGGCTCTCGGGGACAGCCACTGAAGCTTTCTTT. The whole variable domain, filled in from reference TRBV7-9 and TRBJ1-1, reads DTGVSQNPRHKITKRGQNVTFRCDPISEHNRLYWYRQTLGQGPEFLTYFQNEAQLEKSRLLSDRFSAERPKGSFSTLEIQRTEQGDSAMYLCASRLSGTATEAFFGQGTRLTVV.

The V gene is TRBV19, the J gene TRBJ1-2; D is undetermined. Deletions cut 1 base from V and 7 bases from J, with 7 bases between. The CDR3 is made up of 12 amino acids. Germline V CDR1 and CDR2: LNHDA, SQIVND (reference sequence). In DNA form, the CDR3 reads TGTGCCAGTAGTATAGGTCCGTCTGGCTACACCTTC. As protein: CASSIGPSGYTF.

In this sample, this clone turned up a few times. The chain is built from TRBV25-1 and TRBJ2-3, with D possibly being TRBD2 (5 bases). V lost 0 bases to trimming and J lost 6 bases, with 10 bases between them. CDR1 and CDR2 from the germline V gene are MGHDK and SYGVNS. This CDR3 comprises 14 residues. The CDR3 here is CASSEYDGGDTQYF. In DNA, the CDR3 is TGTGCCAGCAGTGAATACGACGGCGGGGATACGCAGTATTTT. Full variable domain (remainder filled in from reference TRBV25-1 and TRBJ2-3): EADIYQTPRYLVIGTGKKITLECSQTMGHDKMYWYQQDPGMELHLIHYSYGVNSTEKGDLSSESTVSRIRTEHFPLTLESARPSHTSQYLCASSEYDGGDTQYFGPGTRLTVL.

The chain links TRBV4-1 to TRBJ1-2, with TRBD1 matching 9 bases. V lost 5 bases, J lost 11 bases, and 9 bases stayed unmatched. CDR1 is MGHRA and CDR2 is YSYEKL in the germline V gene. The CDR3 is 13 residues long. DNA for the CDR3: TGCGCCAGCAGCACTCGGACAGGGGAGGGGTACACCTTC. Amino acids: CASSTRTGEGYTF.

This chain joins TRBV5-4 and TRBJ2-3, with D unresolved. Trimming pared 2 bases from V and 0 bases from J, leaving 19 bases between. Germline-derived CDR1 and CDR2 are SGHNT and YYREEE (reference sequence). This CDR3 is built from 18 residues. CDR3 sequence reads: CASSFFLSAYTSTDTQYF. The CDR3 DNA reads as TGTGCCAGCAGCTTTTTTCTCTCAGCGTATACTAGCACAGATACGCAGTATTTT.

The V and J genes are TRBV5-1 and TRBJ2-1; 9 bases agree with TRBD2. CDR1 is SGHRS, CDR2 YFSETQ, per germline. J was trimmed by 6 bases and V by 2 bases; bases with no gene match: 6. This CDR3 is 15 amino acids long. The CDR3 DNA is TGCGCCAGCAGCTTCTCCGGGACTAGCATCAATGAGCAGTTCTTC. Its translation: CASSFSGTSINEQFF.

Concerning this clone itself: One end of the junction is discordant with germline, which a read error may explain. This chain connects TRBV6-6 to TRBJ1-3, with 7 nucleotides matching TRBD1. The CDR3 loop spans 11 amino acids. Germline V gene lookup returns CDR1 MNHNY and CDR2 SVGAGI (reference sequence). The CDR3 region is CASSYLDRVDF. The DNA of the CDR3 is TGTGCCAGCAGTTACTTAGACAGGGTCGATTTT.

This clone came up a few times. This chain joins TRBV29-1 and TRBJ1-2; D gene ambiguous. The germline V gene has CDR1 SQVTM and CDR2 ANQGSEA. This CDR3 is 11 amino acids long. V was pared by 4 bases and J by 6 bases, with 9 bases between. The CDR3 loop is CSVGLSDGYTF. DNA for the CDR3: TGCAGCGTTGGACTGAGCGATGGCTACACCTTC.

This clone was counted once. The chain employs TRBV5-1 and TRBJ1-4; 11 nucleotides match TRBD1. This CDR3 comprises 14 residues. The ends lost 4 bases at V and 8 bases at J; junction bases unmatched: 4. The germline V gene has CDR1 SGHRS and CDR2 YFSETQ. CDR3 in amino acids: CASSEGQGVEKLFF. The CDR3, as DNA: TGCGCCAGCAGCGAGGGACAGGGGGTGGAAAAACTGTTTTTT.

The chain carries TRBV19 and TRBJ1-2, with 8 bases fitting TRBD1. The germline gives CDR1 LNHDA, CDR2 SQIVND (reference sequence). After removal of 1 base from V and 14 bases from J, the junction contained 12 bases not matched to a gene. This CDR3 region has 14 residues. CDR3 DNA: TGTGCCAGTAGTATAGGGGACAGGAGCGGAAGAGAGACCTTC. Protein sequence: CASSIGDRSGRETF. The full variable domain, with the rest looked up from reference TRBV19 and TRBJ1-2, is DGGITQSPKYLFRKEGQNVTLSCEQNLNHDAMYWYRQDPGQGLRLIYYSQIVNDFQKGDIAEGYSVSREKKESFPLTVTSAQKNPTAFYLCASSIGDRSGRETFGSGTRLTVV.

This chain joins TRBV4-1 and TRBJ2-3; 13 positions match TRBD2. V was pared by 3 bases and J by 5 bases, with 5 bases of the junction left unmatched. Per germline, CDR1 MGHRA and CDR2 YSYEKL. The CDR3 consists of 16 residues. As DNA, the CDR3 is TGCGCCAGCAGCCAGAGACTAGCGGGAGGTCAAGATACGCAGTATTTT. It translates to CASSQRLAGGQDTQYF.

The rearrangement joins TRBV28 to TRBJ1-1, with a weak D call TRBD1 (6 bases). The CDR3 is 16 residues long. V lost 3 bases to trimming and J lost 1 base, with 15 bases between them. Germline values: CDR1 MDHEN, CDR2 SYDVKM. This CDR3 is CASSFFLGARNTEAFF. As DNA, the CDR3 is TGTGCCAGCAGTTTTTTTTTGGGGGCGCGGAACACTGAAGCTTTCTTT.